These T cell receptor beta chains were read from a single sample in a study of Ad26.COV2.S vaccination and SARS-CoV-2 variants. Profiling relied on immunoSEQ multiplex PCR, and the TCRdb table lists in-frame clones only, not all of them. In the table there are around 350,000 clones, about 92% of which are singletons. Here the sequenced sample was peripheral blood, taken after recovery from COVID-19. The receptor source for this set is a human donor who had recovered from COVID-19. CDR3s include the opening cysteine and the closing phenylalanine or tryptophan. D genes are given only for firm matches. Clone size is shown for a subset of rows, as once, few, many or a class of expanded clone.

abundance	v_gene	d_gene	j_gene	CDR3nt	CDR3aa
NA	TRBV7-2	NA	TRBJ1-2	TGTGCCAGCAGCGGGGGGGTAACCTATGGCTACACCTTC	CASSGGVTYGYTF
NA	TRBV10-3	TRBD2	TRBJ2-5	TGTGCCATCAGTGAGTCTCGGCGGGGGGCTGAAGAGACCCAGTACTTC	CAISESRRGAEETQYF
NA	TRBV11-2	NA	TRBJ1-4	TGTGCCAGCAGCGGAACAGGTCGCTCGGGGGAAAAACTGTTTTTT	CASSGTGRSGEKLFF
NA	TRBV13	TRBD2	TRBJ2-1	TGTGCCAGCAGCTCCCAGTTAGCGGGGGCATACAATGAGCAGTTCTTC	CASSSQLAGAYNEQFF
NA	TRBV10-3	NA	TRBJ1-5	TGTGCCATCAGTGCCTCCGGGGGGGATCAGCCCCAGCATTTT	CAISASGGDQPQHF
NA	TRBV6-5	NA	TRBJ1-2	TGTGCCAGCAGTTATTATGCCGGGGGGTACACCTTC	CASSYYAGGYTF
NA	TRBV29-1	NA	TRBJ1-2	TGCAGCGTTGGGTACAGGGATGGCTACACCTTC	CSVGYRDGYTF
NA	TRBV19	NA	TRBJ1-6	TGTGCCAGTAGTTCCGCAGGGGAGAATTCACCCCTCCACTTT	CASSSAGENSPLHF
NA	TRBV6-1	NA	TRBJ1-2	TGTGCCAGCAGTGAAGGGTCCGCAGGGCAGGATGGCTACACCTTC	CASSEGSAGQDGYTF
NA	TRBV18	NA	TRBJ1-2	TGTGCCAGCTCACCCAAAAGGGGCCCCGAAGGCTACACCTTC	CASSPKRGPEGYTF
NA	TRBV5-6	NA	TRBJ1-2	TGTGCCAGCAGCTCCACCCCGACTGCCCGGGGAGGCTACACCTTC	CASSSTPTARGGYTF
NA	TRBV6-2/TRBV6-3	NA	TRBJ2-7	TGTGCCAGCAGCCGTCCCCTACGGGGGCCCTACGAGCAGTACTTC	CASSRPLRGPYEQYF
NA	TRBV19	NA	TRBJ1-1	TGTGCCAGTAGGCAGGACAGAGACACTGAAGCTTTCTTT	CASRQDRDTEAFF
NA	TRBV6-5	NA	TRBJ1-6	TGTGCCAACCGAAGCTCCTATAATTCACCCCTCCACTTT	CANRSSYNSPLHF
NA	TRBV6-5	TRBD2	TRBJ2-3	TGTGCCAGCAGTTACTCGCTACTAGCGGGGTCGAATACGCAGTATTTT	CASSYSLLAGSNTQYF
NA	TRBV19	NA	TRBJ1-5	TGTGCCAGTAGTACAATCGGTCGGGAGGCCGGAGGTCAGCCCCAGCATTTT	CASSTIGREAGGQPQHF
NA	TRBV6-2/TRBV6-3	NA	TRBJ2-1	TGTGCCAGCAGTTACACCGGGACCGGCGTGTTCTTC	CASSYTGTGVFF
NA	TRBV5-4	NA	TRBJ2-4	TGTGCCAGCAGCTTGGGGGGGGGCACCAAAAACATTCAGTACTTC	CASSLGGGTKNIQYF
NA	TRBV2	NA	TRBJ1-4	TGTGCCAGCAGTGGGAGGCGTGAGGCTGAAAAACTGTTTTTT	CASSGRREAEKLFF
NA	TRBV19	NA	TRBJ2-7	TGTGCCAGTAGTATGCTGGGGCCGAGATCCTACGAGCAGTACTTC	CASSMLGPRSYEQYF
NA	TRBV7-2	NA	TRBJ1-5	TGTGCCAGCAGCTTAGCATGGGGCAGGGGCAGTAATCAGCCCCAGCATTTT	CASSLAWGRGSNQPQHF
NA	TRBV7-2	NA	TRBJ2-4	TGTGCCAGCAGCTTAGCGCCGGGGTACATTCAGTACTTC	CASSLAPGYIQYF
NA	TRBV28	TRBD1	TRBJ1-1	TGTGCCAGCAGGCCATACAGGGGGGGTGAAGCTTTCTTT	CASRPYRGGEAFF
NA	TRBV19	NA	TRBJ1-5	TGTGCCAGTAGTATGGCCGGGGGCAATCAGCCCCAGCATTTT	CASSMAGGNQPQHF
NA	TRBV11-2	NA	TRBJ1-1	TGTGCCAGCAGCTTAGATAGGGGGGGCCTTGAAGCTTTCTTT	CASSLDRGGLEAFF
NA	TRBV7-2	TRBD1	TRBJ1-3	TGTGCCAGCAGCCTAGGTTACAGGGGGCGAAAGTTGGACACCATATATTTT	CASSLGYRGRKLDTIYF
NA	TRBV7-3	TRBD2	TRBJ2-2	TGTGCCAGCAGCTTTGGGGGGGTAGGCACCGGGGAGCTGTTTTTT	CASSFGGVGTGELFF
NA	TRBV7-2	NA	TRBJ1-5	TGTGCCAGCAGCTCGGCGTGGTTTCAGCCCCAGCATTTT	CASSSAWFQPQHF
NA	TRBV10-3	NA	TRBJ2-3	TGTGCCATCAAAAGCCCGGGCGGCCCCACAGATACGCAGTATTTT	CAIKSPGGPTDTQYF
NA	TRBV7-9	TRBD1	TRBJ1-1	TGTGCCAGCAGCACGGACAGGGGACCGACTGAAGCTTTCTTT	CASSTDRGPTEAFF
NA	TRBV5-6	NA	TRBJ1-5	TGTGCCAGCAGCTTGGGGGGGTCCGAGCCCCAGCATTTT	CASSLGGSEPQHF
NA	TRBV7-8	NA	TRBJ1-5	TGTGCCAGCAGCTTAGATGGTAGGCAGCCCCAGCATTTT	CASSLDGRQPQHF
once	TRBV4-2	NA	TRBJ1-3	TGTGCCAGCAGCCGGAGCGGGCTTGACTCTGGAAACACCATATATTTT	CASSRSGLDSGNTIYF
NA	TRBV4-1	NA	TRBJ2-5	TGCGCCAGCAGCCACACTCCCGGGGCAGAACAAGAGACCCAGTACTTC	CASSHTPGAEQETQYF
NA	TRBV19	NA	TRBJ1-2	TGTGCCACAAAAGAGAGACAGGTGGCTTGGAGCTATGGCTACACCTTC	CATKERQVAWSYGYTF
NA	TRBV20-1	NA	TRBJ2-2	TGCAGTGCTAGGGCCGGGGAGCTGTTTTTT	CSARAGELFF
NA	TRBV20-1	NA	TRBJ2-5	TGCAGTGTTGACGTCCAAGAGACCCAGTACTTC	CSVDVQETQYF
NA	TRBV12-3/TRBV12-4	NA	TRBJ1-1	TGTGCCAGCAGTTTCCAGAACACTGAAGCTTTCTTT	CASSFQNTEAFF
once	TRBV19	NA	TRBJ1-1	TGTGCCAGTAGTATAGACCGGGGGGCATCTGAAGCTTTCTTT	CASSIDRGASEAFF
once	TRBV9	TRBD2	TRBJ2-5	TGTGCCAGCAGCGTGACTAGCGGGGGGGCCGGGGAGACCCAGTACTTC	CASSVTSGGAGETQYF
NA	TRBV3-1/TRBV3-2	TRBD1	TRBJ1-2	TGTGCCAGCCGGGACAGGGCGCTAGTCCATGGCTACACCTTC	CASRDRALVHGYTF
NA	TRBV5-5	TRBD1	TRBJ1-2	TGTGCCAGCAGCTTGGCACAGGGGAGTAACTATGGCTACACCTTC	CASSLAQGSNYGYTF
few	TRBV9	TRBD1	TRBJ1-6	TGTGCCAGCGGGAGAGCGGAGGGGGCTACTGACTCACCCCTCCACTTT	CASGRAEGATDSPLHF
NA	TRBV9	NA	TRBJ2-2	TGTGCCAGCAGCGTAGTTGCCGGGGAGCTGTTTTTT	CASSVVAGELFF
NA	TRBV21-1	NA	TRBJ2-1	TGTGCCAGCAGCAAAGCGGGACTACCTTACAATGAGCAGTTCTTC	CASSKAGLPYNEQFF
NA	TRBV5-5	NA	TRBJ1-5	TGTGCCAGCAGCTTGACGGGAGGAAATAGCAATCAGCCCCAGCATTTT	CASSLTGGNSNQPQHF
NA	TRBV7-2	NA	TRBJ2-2	TGTGCCAGCAGCTTAGTCACCGGGGAGCTGTTTTTT	CASSLVTGELFF
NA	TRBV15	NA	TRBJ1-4	TGTGCCACCAGCACCCCTGAAGCAACTAATGAAAAACTGTTTTTT	CATSTPEATNEKLFF
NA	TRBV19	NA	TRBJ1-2	TGTGCCATTTCTGAGGCACCATATGGCTACACCTTC	CAISEAPYGYTF